The 20 T cell receptor beta chains in this list originate from one sample, sequenced in a study of blood T cell repertoires in COVID-19. The assay was immunoSEQ multiplex PCR, and TCRdb's table has in-frame clones only and misses some. The profile shows a few hundred thousand clones, about nine tenths of them singletons. Sequenced material: peripheral blood. Receptor source: a woman in her twenties or thirties with COVID-19, enrolled during active disease.

V and J are TRBV10-3 and TRBJ2-3; tentative D call: TRBD1 (5 bases). Trimming removed 3 bases from V and 0 bases from J, with 7 bases in between. The CDR3 length is 14 residues. Per germline, CDR1 ENHRY and CDR2 SYGVKD. This CDR3 reads CAISEQASTDTQYF. CDR3 coding DNA: TGTGCCATCAGTGAACAGGCTAGCACAGATACGCAGTATTTT.

In its sample, this clone was seen once. J is TRBJ2-1 and V is TRBV9, with 9 bases identical to TRBD2. This CDR3 comprises 15 residues. The V gene's germline CDR1 is SGDLS and CDR2 YYNGEE. The junction had 4 bases not matched to a gene; V was cut back by 0 bases and J by 6 bases. CDR3 loop: CASSVVLAGANEQFF. CDR3 sequence (DNA): TGTGCCAGCAGCGTAGTTTTAGCGGGGGCCAATGAGCAGTTCTTC.

This rearrangement joins TRBV5-5 to TRBJ2-3; weak D call: TRBD1 (6 bases). Trimming left V 4 bases short and J 8 bases short, with 14 bases between. Germline CDR1 is SGHKS and CDR2 is YYEKEE (reference sequence). The length of the CDR3 is 13 residues. The CDR3 region is CASSIEDRFTQYF. The DNA of the CDR3 is TGTGCCAGCAGCATCGAGGACAGATTTACGCAGTATTTT. The variable domain in full, with the rest retrieved from reference TRBV5-5 and TRBJ2-3, is DAGVTQSPTHLIKTRGQQVTLRCSPISGHKSVSWYQQVLGQGPQFIFQYYEKEERGRGNFPDRFSARQFPNYSSELNVNALLLGDSALYLCASSIEDRFTQYFGPGTRLTVL.

This chain uses TRBV28 with TRBJ1-4, with 7 bases lining up with TRBD1. The germline V gene encodes CDR1 MDHEN and CDR2 SYDVKM. The CDR3 consists of 15 residues. With V trimmed by 6 bases and J by 5 bases, 9 bases remained unmatched. CDR3 DNA: TGTGCCAGCAGGTACCCGGGACAGAGAAATGAAAAACTGTTTTTT. This codes for CASRYPGQRNEKLFF.

The gene calls are TRBV30 and TRBJ1-2, with D maybe TRBD1 (5 bases). The CDR3 totals 13 residues. The V end was cut by 5 bases, the J end by 1 base, with 11 bases between. Germline V gene sequence: CDR1 GTSNPN, CDR2 SVGIG (reference sequence). The CDR3 protein is CAWGRQLNYGYTF. The CDR3 DNA reads as TGTGCCTGGGGGCGACAGCTTAACTATGGCTACACCTTC.

The rearrangement links TRBV5-5 to TRBJ1-5, with 7 bases aligning to TRBD1. The CDR3 totals 13 residues. With 4 bases clipped from V and 9 bases from J, the junction kept 7 bases outside the gene matches. Germline lookup yields CDR1 SGHKS and CDR2 YYEKEE (reference sequence). CDR3 nucleotides: TGTGCCAGCAGCGCGACAGGGTCTCTGCCCCAGCATTTT. It yields the protein CASSATGSLPQHF.

The chain carries TRBV10-2 and TRBJ1-1; the D is unclear. Between the trimmed V and J ends, which lost 7 bases and 1 base, there was a span of 10 bases. The CDR3 extends over 13 amino acids. Germline V lookup: CDR1 WSHSY, CDR2 SAAADI. The CDR3 coding sequence is TGCGCCAGCAAAGAAGGAGAGAACACTGAAGCTTTCTTT. Protein product: CASKEGENTEAFF.

This clone showed up just a few times. This rearrangement joins TRBV6-5 to TRBJ1-2, with D possibly TRBD1 on 5 matching bases. Germline loops: CDR1 MNHEY, CDR2 SVGAGI. The V gene lost 6 bases and the J gene lost 3 bases, with 11 bases spanning the gap. The CDR3 runs 13 residues. DNA of the CDR3: TGTGCCAGCAGATCGGACAAATACTATGGCTACACCTTC. The encoded protein is CASRSDKYYGYTF.

The chain uses TRBV7-9 and TRBJ1-1; D gene ambiguous. CDR1 is SEHNR and CDR2 is FQNEAQ in the germline V gene (reference sequence). V was pared by 4 bases and J by 5 bases, with 14 bases between. The CDR3 has 14 amino acids. CDR3 nucleotides: TGTGCCAGCAGCTCGGTCCCTGAGCGGACTGAAGCTTTCTTT. Amino acid sequence: CASSSVPERTEAFF.

The chain couples TRBV7-9 to TRBJ1-1, with a weak D call TRBD1 (5 bases). This CDR3 contains 14 residues. CDR1 is SEHNR, CDR2 FQNEAQ, per germline (reference sequence). Trimming removed 5 bases from V and 4 bases from J, with 14 bases in between. CDR3 sequence reads: CASSPPGMGTEAFF. CDR3 bases: TGTGCCAGCAGCCCACCAGGGATGGGCACTGAAGCTTTCTTT.

The chain carries TRBV25-1 and TRBJ2-2; D unresolved. V shed 3 bases and J shed 2 bases, with 13 bases lying between them. From germline, CDR1 is MGHDK and CDR2 SYGVNS. This CDR3 has 16 amino acids. The CDR3 DNA sequence: TGTGCCAGCAGTGAGCGGAACAACTACAACACCGGGGAGCTGTTTTTT. This sequence encodes CASSERNNYNTGELFF.

The rearrangement links TRBV6-6 to TRBJ1-5, with no clear D. V was shortened by 2 bases and J by 4 bases, with 12 bases between the two germline ends. This CDR3 has 15 amino acids. The germline V gene encodes CDR1 MNHNY and CDR2 SVGAGI (reference sequence). In DNA form, the CDR3 reads TGTGCCAGCAGTTACATGTCAGGTCGGAATCAGCCCCAGCATTTT. Its protein product is CASSYMSGRNQPQHF.

The rearrangement links TRBV28 to TRBJ1-1; TRBD1 matches 9 bases. CDR1 MDHEN and CDR2 SYDVKM come from the germline V gene. V gave up 5 bases and J gave up 6 bases; unmatched junction bases: 16. The CDR3 totals 17 residues. The CDR3 reads CASSTTLGQGSRAEAFF. The CDR3 region has the DNA TGTGCCAGCAGTACCACGTTAGGACAGGGGAGTAGGGCTGAAGCTTTCTTT.

This clone has just a few counts. The V and J genes are TRBV4-1 and TRBJ1-3; D perhaps matches TRBD1 (6 bases). The length of the CDR3 is 16 residues. V dropped 2 bases and J dropped 0 bases, with 11 bases sitting between them. The V gene's germline CDR1 is MGHRA and CDR2 YSYEKL. The DNA for the CDR3 is TGCGCCAGCAGCCAACAGGACAGCAGCTCTGGAAACACCATATATTTT. It is translated as CASSQQDSSSGNTIYF.

This clone has a single count. The J gene is TRBJ1-5, the V gene TRBV7-7, with 8 bases identical to TRBD1. The germline V gene has CDR1 SSHAT and CDR2 FNYEAQ (reference sequence). This CDR3 has 15 residues. Here the CDR3 reads CASGYPGQVNQPQHF. The DNA for the CDR3 is TGTGCTAGCGGATATCCGGGACAGGTTAATCAGCCCCAGCATTTT.

The chain is built from TRBV24-1 and TRBJ1-2; maybe TRBD1 (5 bases). The CDR3 sequence is 16 residues long. Germline V gene lookup returns CDR1 KGHDR and CDR2 SFDVKD. With 7 bases removed from V and 3 bases from J, the gap between germline ends came to 20 bases. In DNA form, the CDR3 reads TGTGCCACCAGGAAGACCAGGGTCCCCTTTTACTATGGCTACACCTTC. Translated: CATRKTRVPFYYGYTF.

Regarding this clone: Distinct nucleotide sequences in the sample also encode this CDR3. The chain recombines TRBV5-1 with TRBJ1-1; 11 bases are shared with TRBD1. Germline-derived CDR1 and CDR2 are SGHRS and YFSETQ. V was pared by 3 bases and J by 4 bases, with 5 bases of the junction left unmatched. The CDR3 is made up of 15 amino acids. The DNA of the CDR3 is TGCGCCAGCAGCTCGTCCGGGACAGGGGGCACTGAAGCTTTCTTT. Translated: CASSSSGTGGTEAFF.

This clone was seen just once. This chain uses TRBV27 with TRBJ1-1; D gene unclear. Germline CDR1 is MNHEY and CDR2 is SMNVEV (reference sequence). This CDR3 is 12 amino acids long. The V end lost 4 bases, the J end lost 3 bases, and 6 bases lay between the germline ends. The CDR3 sequence is CASSSQDTEAFF. For the CDR3, the DNA is TGTGCCAGCAGTTCTCAGGACACTGAAGCTTTCTTT.

This chain links TRBV6-5 with TRBJ1-6; 9 bases are a match to TRBD1. Germline V gene lookup returns CDR1 MNHEY and CDR2 SVGAGI. V trimming: 6 bases; J trimming: 6 bases; junction bases outside the gene matches: 6. The length of the CDR3 is 15 residues. This chain's CDR3 is CASRSGQGINSPLHF. The CDR3 bases are TGTGCCAGCAGGTCTGGACAGGGGATTAATTCACCCCTCCACTTT.

V and J are TRBV6-2 or TRBV6-3 and TRBJ1-5, with 9 bases lining up with TRBD1. Germline CDR1 is MNHEY and CDR2 is SVGEGT. The CDR3 extends over 16 amino acids. V lost 1 base and J lost 2; bases outside the gene matches: 3. CDR3 sequence: CASSYYTGGGNQPQHF. The CDR3 DNA sequence: TGTGCCAGCAGTTACTACACAGGGGGCGGCAATCAGCCCCAGCATTTT.